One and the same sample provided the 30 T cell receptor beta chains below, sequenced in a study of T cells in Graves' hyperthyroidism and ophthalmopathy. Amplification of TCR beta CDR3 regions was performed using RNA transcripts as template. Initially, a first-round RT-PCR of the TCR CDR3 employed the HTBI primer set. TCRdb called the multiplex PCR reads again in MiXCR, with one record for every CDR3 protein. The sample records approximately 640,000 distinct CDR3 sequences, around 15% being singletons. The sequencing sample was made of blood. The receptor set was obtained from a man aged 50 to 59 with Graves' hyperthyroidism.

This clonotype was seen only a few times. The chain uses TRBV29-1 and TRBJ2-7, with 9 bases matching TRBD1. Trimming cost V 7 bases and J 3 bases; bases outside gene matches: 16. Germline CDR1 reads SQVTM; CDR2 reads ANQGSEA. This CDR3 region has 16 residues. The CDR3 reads CSAENRGRFQVYEQYF. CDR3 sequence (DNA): TGCAGCGCCGAGAACAGGGGGCGCTTCCAAGTCTACGAGCAGTACTTC.

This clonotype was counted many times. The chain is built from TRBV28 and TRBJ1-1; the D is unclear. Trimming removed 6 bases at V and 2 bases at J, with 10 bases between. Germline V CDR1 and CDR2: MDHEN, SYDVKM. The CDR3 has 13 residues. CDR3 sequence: CASSPTINTEAFF. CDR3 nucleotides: TGTGCCAGCAGCCCTACAATTAACACTGAAGCTTTCTTT.

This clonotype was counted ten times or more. The CDR3 protein is CASGGAGGNTDTQYF. CDR3 in DNA: TGTGCCAGCGGGGGAGCGGGAGGAAACACAGATACGCAGTATTTT. The chain couples TRBV27 to TRBJ2-3; 9 nucleotides line up with TRBD2. With V trimmed by 8 bases and J by 2 bases, 8 bases remained unmatched. The CDR3 is 15 residues long. The germline V gene has CDR1 MNHEY and CDR2 SMNVEV (reference sequence).

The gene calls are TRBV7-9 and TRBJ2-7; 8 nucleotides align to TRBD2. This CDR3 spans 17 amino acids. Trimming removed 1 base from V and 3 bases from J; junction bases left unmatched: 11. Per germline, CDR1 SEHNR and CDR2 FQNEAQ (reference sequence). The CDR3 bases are TGTGCCAGCAGCTTAGGGGAGGTTAGCGGGATGGTCTACGAGCAGTACTTC. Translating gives CASSLGEVSGMVYEQYF. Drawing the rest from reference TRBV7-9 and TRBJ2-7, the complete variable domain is DTGVSQNPRHKITKRGQNVTFRCDPISEHNRLYWYRQTLGQGPEFLTYFQNEAQLEKSRLLSDRFSAERPKGSFSTLEIQRTEQGDSAMYLCASSLGEVSGMVYEQYFGPGTRLTVT.

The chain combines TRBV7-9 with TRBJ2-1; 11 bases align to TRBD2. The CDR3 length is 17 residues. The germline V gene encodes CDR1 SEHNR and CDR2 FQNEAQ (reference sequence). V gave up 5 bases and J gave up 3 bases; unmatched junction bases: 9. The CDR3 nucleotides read TGTGCCAGCAGCCCTCCTCGTGGGACTAGCGGCTACAATGAGCAGTTCTTC. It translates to CASSPPRGTSGYNEQFF.

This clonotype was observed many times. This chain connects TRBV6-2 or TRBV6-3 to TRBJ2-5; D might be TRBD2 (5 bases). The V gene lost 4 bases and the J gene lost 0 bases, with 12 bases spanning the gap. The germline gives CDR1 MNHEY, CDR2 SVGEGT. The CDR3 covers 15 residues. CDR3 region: CASSSGILYQETQYF. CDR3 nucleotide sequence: TGTGCCAGCAGTTCGGGGATCTTGTACCAAGAGACCCAGTACTTC.

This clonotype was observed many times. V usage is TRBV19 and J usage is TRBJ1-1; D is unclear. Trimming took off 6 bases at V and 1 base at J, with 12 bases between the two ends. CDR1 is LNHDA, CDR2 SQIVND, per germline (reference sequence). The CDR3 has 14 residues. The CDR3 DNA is TGTGCCAGTAGGATTCTGGACGGGAACACTGAAGCTTTCTTT. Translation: CASRILDGNTEAFF.

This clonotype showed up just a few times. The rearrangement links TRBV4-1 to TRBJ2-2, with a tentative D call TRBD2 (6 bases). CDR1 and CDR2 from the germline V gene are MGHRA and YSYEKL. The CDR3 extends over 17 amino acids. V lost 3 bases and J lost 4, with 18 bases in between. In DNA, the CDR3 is TGCGCCAGCAGCCATCCCAGGGACTCCAGGCCCACCGGGGAGCTGTTTTTT. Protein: CASSHPRDSRPTGELFF.

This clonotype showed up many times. CDR3 coding DNA: TGTGCCAGCAGCCAAGGAGATCAGCCCCAGCATTTT. Protein product: CASSQGDQPQHF. The rearrangement uses TRBV3-1 and TRBJ1-5; D is undetermined. CDR3 length: 12 amino acids. Looked up from germline, CDR1 is LGHDT and CDR2 is YNNKEL (reference sequence). V gave up 1 base and J gave up 5 bases, with 3 bases separating them.

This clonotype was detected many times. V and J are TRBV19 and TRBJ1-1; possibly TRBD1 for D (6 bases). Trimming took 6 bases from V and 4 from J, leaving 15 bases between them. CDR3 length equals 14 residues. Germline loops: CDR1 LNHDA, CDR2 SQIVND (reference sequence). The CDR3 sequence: CASSLRGGLTEAFF. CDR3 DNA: TGTGCCAGTAGCTTGAGGGGGGGTCTCACTGAAGCTTTCTTT.

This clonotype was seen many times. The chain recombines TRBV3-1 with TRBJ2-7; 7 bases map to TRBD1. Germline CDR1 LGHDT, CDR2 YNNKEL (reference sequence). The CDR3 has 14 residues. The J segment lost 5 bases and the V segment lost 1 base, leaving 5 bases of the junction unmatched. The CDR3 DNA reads TGTGCCAGCAGCCAAGGAAGGGACAGAGACGAGCAGTACTTC. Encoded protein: CASSQGRDRDEQYF.

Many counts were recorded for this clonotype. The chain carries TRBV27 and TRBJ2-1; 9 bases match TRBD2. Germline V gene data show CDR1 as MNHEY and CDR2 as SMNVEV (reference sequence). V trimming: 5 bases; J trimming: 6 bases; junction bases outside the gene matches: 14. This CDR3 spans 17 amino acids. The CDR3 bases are TGTGCCAGCAGTACTCAACTACTAGCGGGTCGTCTCAATGAGCAGTTCTTC. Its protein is CASSTQLLAGRLNEQFF.

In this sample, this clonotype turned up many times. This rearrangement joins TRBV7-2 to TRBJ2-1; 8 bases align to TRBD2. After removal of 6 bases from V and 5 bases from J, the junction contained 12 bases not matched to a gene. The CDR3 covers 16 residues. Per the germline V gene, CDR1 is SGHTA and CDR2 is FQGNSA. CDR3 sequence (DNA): TGTGCCAGCAGTCAAGAGGGACTAGGGTGGGACAATGAGCAGTTCTTC. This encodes CASSQEGLGWDNEQFF.

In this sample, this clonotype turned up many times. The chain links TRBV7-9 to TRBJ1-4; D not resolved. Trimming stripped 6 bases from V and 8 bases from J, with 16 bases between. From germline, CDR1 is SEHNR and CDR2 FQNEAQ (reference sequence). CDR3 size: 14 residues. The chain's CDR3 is CASSPGWAEEKLFF. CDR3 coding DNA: TGTGCCAGCAGTCCCGGATGGGCGGAGGAAAAACTGTTTTTT. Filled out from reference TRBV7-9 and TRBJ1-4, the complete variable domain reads DTGVSQNPRHKITKRGQNVTFRCDPISEHNRLYWYRQTLGQGPEFLTYFQNEAQLEKSRLLSDRFSAERPKGSFSTLEIQRTEQGDSAMYLCASSPGWAEEKLFFGSGTQLSVL.

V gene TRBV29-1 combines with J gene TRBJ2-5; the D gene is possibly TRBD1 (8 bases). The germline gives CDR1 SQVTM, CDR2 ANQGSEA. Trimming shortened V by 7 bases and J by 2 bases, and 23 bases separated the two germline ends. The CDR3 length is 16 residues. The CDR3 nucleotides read TGCAGCGCCCGGGGGGTCAGGACAGGGCGTCAAGAGACCCAGTACTTC. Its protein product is CSARGVRTGRQETQYF.

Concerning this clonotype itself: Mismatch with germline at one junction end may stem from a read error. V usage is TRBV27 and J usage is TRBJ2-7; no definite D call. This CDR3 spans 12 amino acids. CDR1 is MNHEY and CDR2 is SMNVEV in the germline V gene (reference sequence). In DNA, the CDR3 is TGTGCCAGCAGTCTCCCATCCTACGAGCGGTACTTC. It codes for CASSLPSYERYF.

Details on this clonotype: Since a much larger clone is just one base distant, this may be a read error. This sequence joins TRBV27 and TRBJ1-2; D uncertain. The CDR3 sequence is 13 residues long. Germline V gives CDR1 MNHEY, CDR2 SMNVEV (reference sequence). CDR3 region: CACSFDPYYGYTF. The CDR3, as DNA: TGTGCCTGCAGTTTCGACCCGTACTATGGCTACACCTTC.

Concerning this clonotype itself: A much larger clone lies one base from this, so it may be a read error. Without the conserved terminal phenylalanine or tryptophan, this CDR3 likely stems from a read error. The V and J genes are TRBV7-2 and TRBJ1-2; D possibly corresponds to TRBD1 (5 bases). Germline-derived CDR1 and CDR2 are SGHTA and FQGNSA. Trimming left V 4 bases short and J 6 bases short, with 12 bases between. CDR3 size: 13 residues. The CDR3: CASSSYRSDGYTL. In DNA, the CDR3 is TGTGCCAGCAGCTCATACAGGTCGGATGGCTACACCCTC.

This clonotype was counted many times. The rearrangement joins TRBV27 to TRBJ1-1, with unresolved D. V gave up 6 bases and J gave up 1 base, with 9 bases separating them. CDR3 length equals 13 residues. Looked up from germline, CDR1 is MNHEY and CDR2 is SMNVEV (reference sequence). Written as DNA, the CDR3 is TGTGCCAGCAGGTGGGAGGCGAACACTGAAGCTTTCTTT. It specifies CASRWEANTEAFF.

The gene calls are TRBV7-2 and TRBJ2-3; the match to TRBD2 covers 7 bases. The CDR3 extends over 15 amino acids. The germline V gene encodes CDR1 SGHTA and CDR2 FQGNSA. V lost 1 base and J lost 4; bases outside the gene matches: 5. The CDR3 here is CASSLGAGKADTQYF. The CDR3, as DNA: TGTGCCAGCAGCTTAGGAGCGGGAAAAGCAGATACGCAGTATTTT.

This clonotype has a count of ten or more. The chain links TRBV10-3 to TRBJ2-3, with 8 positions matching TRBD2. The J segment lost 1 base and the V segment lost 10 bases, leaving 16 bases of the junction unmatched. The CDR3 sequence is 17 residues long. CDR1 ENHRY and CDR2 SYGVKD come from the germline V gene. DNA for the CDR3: TGTGCCACGATCGGTACTAGCGGCAAGAACGGCACAGATACGCAGTATTTT. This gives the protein CATIGTSGKNGTDTQYF.

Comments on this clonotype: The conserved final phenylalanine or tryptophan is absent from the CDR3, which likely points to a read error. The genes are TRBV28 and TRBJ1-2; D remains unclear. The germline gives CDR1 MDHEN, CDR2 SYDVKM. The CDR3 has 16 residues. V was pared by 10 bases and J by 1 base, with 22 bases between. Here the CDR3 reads CATEEGGGWLNYGYTV. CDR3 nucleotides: TGTGCCACCGAGGAGGGCGGTGGGTGGCTTAACTATGGCTACACCGTC.

Written as DNA, the CDR3 is TGTGCCAGCAGTAGTCCGGGACTAGCGCTCCGATATTCCTACAATGAGCAGTTCTTC. It codes for CASSSPGLALRYSYNEQFF. V is TRBV6-2 or TRBV6-3 and J is TRBJ2-1, with 10 nucleotides matching TRBD2. Germline assignment: CDR1 MNHEY and CDR2 SVGEGT. Trimming took 5 bases from V and 1 from J; bases not matched to a gene: 14. The CDR3 spans 19 residues.

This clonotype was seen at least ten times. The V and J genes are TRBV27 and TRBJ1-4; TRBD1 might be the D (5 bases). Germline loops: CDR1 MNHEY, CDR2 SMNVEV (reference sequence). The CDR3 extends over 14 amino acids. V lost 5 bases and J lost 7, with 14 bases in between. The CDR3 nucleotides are TGTGCCAGCAGTCCGGGGCCGGGGGGTGAAAAACTGTTTTTT. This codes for CASSPGPGGEKLFF.

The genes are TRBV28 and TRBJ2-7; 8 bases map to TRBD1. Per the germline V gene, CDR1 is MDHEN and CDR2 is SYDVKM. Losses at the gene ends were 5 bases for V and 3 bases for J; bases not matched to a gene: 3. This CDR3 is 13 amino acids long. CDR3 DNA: TGTGCCAGCAGTGCGGGACAGGACTACGAGCAGTACTTC. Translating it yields CASSAGQDYEQYF. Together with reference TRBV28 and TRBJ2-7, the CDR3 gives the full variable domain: DVKVTQSSRYLVKRTGEKVFLECVQDMDHENMFWYRQDPGLGLRLIYFSYDVKMKEKGDIPEGYSVSREKKERFSLILESASTNQTSMYLCASSAGQDYEQYFGPGTRLTVT.

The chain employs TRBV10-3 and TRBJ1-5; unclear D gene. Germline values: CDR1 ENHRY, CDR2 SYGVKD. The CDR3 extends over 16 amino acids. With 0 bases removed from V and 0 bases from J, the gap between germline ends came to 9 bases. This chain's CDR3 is CAISESNSNSNQPQHF. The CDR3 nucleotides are TGTGCCATCAGTGAGTCCAACAGTAATAGCAATCAGCCCCAGCATTTT.

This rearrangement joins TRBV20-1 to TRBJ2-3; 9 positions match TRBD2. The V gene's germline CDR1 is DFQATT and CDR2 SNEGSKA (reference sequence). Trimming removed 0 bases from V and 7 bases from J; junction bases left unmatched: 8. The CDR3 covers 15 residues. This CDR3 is CSARDPGLAGNTQYF. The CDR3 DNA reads TGCAGTGCTAGAGATCCGGGACTAGCTGGTAATACGCAGTATTTT.

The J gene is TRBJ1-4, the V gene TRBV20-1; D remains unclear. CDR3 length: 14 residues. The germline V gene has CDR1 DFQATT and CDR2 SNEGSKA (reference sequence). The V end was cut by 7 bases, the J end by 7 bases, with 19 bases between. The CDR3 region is CSGTKRAGVEKLFF. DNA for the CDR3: TGCAGTGGAACGAAAAGGGCCGGGGTTGAAAAACTGTTTTTT.

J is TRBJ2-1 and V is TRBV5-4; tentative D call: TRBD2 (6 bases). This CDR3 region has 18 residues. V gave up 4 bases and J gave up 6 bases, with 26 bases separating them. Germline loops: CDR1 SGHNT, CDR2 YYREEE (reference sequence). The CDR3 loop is CASSGVVIGGAQSNEQFF. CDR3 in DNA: TGTGCCAGCAGCGGAGTTGTAATCGGGGGAGCACAGAGCAATGAGCAGTTCTTC.

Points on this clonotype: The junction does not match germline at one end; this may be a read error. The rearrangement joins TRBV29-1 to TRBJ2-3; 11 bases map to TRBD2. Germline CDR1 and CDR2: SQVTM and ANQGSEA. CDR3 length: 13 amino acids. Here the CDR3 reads CSGGTSGTDAQYF. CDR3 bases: TGCAGCGGAGGGACTAGCGGCACAGATGCGCAGTATTTT.